The 5 T cell receptor beta chains listed next were all sequenced from one sample in a study of T cells in women clearing cervical HPV infection. Repertoires were generated with immunoSEQ multiplex PCR, while TCRdb's copy carries only in-frame clones and drops some. The sample table includes roughly 20,000 clones. Sequenced: blood buffy coat. Every receptor here comes from a woman aged 18 to 69 with a cervical HPV16 infection that either progressed to CIN3+ or cleared (not recorded which).

About this clone itself: The read is 3 residues too short to cover the CDR3 end, so that end is filled in from the germline J gene. This chain links TRBV5-1 with TRBJ2-1, with 12 bases identical to TRBD2. The CDR3 extends over 16 amino acids. Germline lookup yields CDR1 SGHRS and CDR2 YFSETQ. The V segment lost 0 bases and the J segment 7 bases; nucleotides outside the gene matches: 5. CDR3 residues: CASSLGLAGAGNEQFF. Incomplete CDR3 DNA: TGCGCCAGCAGCTTGGGACTAGCGGGGGCGGGGAATGAG.

The DNA read from the CDR3 is TGTGCCAGCGTCGCGGGGCGAACGACAGATACG. It yields the protein CASVAGRTTDT. The complete CDR3 sequence is CASVAGRTTDTQYF. The chain is built from TRBV2 and TRBJ2-3; D is possibly TRBD2 (6 bases). With the read ending 3 residues before the CDR3 end, the germline J gene is used to fill in that end. Trimming left V 8 bases short and J 3 bases short, with 15 bases between. Germline V CDR1 and CDR2: SNHLY, FYNNEI. The CDR3 loop spans 14 amino acids.

As concerns this clone: The read comes to an end 3 residues before the CDR3 does, leaving the germline J gene to fill in the end. V is TRBV13 and J is TRBJ2-2; 9 bases line up with TRBD2. The J segment lost 0 bases and the V segment lost 2 bases, leaving 7 bases of the junction unmatched. This CDR3 region has 18 residues. Germline CDR1 is PRHDT and CDR2 is FYEKMQ (reference sequence). Here the CDR3 reads CASSLFAGGFANTGELFF. The part of the CDR3 DNA that was read is TGTGCCAGCAGCTTATTTGCGGGGGGGTTCGCGAACACCGGGGAG. The full variable domain, in which reference TRBV13 and TRBJ2-2 provide the parts outside the CDR3, is AAGVIQSPRHLIKEKRETATLKCYPIPRHDTVYWYQQGPGQDPQFLISFYEKMQSDKGSIPDRFSAQQFSDYHSELNMSSLELGDSALYFCASSLFAGGFANTGELFFGEGSRLTVL.

Comment on this clone: The CDR3 is cut off 3 residues early in the read; its end comes from the germline J gene. The chain has TRBV18 and TRBJ2-1; D perhaps matches TRBD2 (6 bases). The V end lost 3 bases, the J end lost 0 bases, and 9 bases lay between the germline ends. The germline CDR1 and CDR2 sequences are KGHSH and LQKENI. The CDR3 is 15 amino acids. CDR3: CASSPPGLSYNEQFF. The CDR3 bases that were read are TGTGCCAGCTCACCGCCGGGACTCTCCTACAATGAG.

In regard to this clone: Read coverage stops 3 residues before the CDR3 terminus; the germline J gene supplies the remainder. V is TRBV20-1 and J is TRBJ1-4, with 11 nucleotides matching TRBD1. Germline V gene lookup returns CDR1 DFQATT and CDR2 SNEGSKA (reference sequence). This CDR3 spans 13 amino acids. V lost 4 bases to trimming and J lost 8 bases; unmatched junction nucleotides: 3. The sequenced part of the CDR3 DNA is TGCAGTGCTAAGGACAGGGGGCACGAAAAA. Translating it yields CSAKDRGHEK. The CDR3 in full is CSAKDRGHEKLFF.